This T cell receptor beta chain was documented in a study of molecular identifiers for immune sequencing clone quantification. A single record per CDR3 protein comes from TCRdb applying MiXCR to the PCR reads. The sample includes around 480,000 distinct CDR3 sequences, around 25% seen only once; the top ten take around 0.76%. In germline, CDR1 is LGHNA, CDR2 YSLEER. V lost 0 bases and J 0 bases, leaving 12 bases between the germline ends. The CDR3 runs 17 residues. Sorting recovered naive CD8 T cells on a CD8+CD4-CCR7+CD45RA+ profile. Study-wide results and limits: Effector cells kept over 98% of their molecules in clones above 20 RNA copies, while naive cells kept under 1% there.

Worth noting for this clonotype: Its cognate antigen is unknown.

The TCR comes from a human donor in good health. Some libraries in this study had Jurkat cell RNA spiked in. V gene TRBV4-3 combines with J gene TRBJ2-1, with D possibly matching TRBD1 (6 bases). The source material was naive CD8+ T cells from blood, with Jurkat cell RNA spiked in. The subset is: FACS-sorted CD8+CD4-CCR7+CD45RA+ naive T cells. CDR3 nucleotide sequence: TGCGCCAGCAGCCAAGAATTCACAGGGTACTCCTACAATGAGCAGTTCTTC. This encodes CASSQEFTGYSYNEQFF.